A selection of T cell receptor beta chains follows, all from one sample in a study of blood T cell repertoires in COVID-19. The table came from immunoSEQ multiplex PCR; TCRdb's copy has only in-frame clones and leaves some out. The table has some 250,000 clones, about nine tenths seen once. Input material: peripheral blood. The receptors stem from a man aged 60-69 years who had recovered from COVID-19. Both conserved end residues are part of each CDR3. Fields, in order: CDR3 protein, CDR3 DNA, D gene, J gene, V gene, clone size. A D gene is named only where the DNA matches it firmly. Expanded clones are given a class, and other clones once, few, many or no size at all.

CDR3 protein: CASSTHSLFSETQYF
CDR3 DNA: TGTGCCAGCAGTACACATAGCCTGTTTTCAGAGACCCAGTACTTC
D gene: NA
J gene: TRBJ2-5
V gene: TRBV28
clone size: NA

CDR3 protein: CASSVAREGAGELFF
CDR3 DNA: TGTGCCAGCAGCGTAGCCAGGGAAGGTGCCGGGGAGCTGTTTTTT
D gene: NA
J gene: TRBJ2-2
V gene: TRBV9
clone size: NA

CDR3 protein: CASSPNLAGAFGGQYF
CDR3 DNA: TGTGCCAGCAGCCCCAACTTGGCGGGGGCCTTCGGGGGGCAGTATTTT
D gene: NA
J gene: TRBJ2-3
V gene: TRBV2
clone size: NA

CDR3 protein: CASRDRGTGELFF
CDR3 DNA: TGTGCCTCCCGGGACAGAGGCACCGGGGAGCTGTTTTTT
D gene: TRBD1
J gene: TRBJ2-2
V gene: TRBV19
clone size: NA

CDR3 protein: CASSLTGGGAIGLTQYF
CDR3 DNA: TGCGCCAGCAGCTTGACTGGCGGGGGGGCTATCGGCCTGACCCAGTACTTC
D gene: TRBD2
J gene: TRBJ2-5
V gene: TRBV5-1
clone size: NA

CDR3 protein: CASREGSNTGELFF
CDR3 DNA: TGTGCCAGCAGAGAGGGTTCGAACACCGGGGAGCTGTTTTTT
D gene: NA
J gene: TRBJ2-2
V gene: TRBV7-9
clone size: NA

CDR3 protein: CASSKYRVNTGELFF
CDR3 DNA: TGCGCCAGCAGCAAATACAGGGTAAACACCGGGGAGCTGTTTTTT
D gene: NA
J gene: TRBJ2-2
V gene: TRBV5-1
clone size: NA

CDR3 protein: CASSPVLTLEDTEAFF
CDR3 DNA: TGTGCCAGCTCACCCGTCTTGACCCTAGAGGACACTGAAGCTTTCTTT
D gene: NA
J gene: TRBJ1-1
V gene: TRBV18
clone size: NA

CDR3 protein: CASSRQGKGYTF
CDR3 DNA: TGTGCCAGCAGCCGACAGGGGAAGGGCTACACCTTC
D gene: TRBD1
J gene: TRBJ1-2
V gene: TRBV3-1/TRBV3-2
clone size: NA

CDR3 protein: CASSSKNPGRPLRAFF
CDR3 DNA: TGTGCCAGCAGCTCGAAAAATCCAGGGCGGCCCCTTCGAGCTTTCTTT
D gene: NA
J gene: TRBJ1-1
V gene: TRBV7-2
clone size: once

CDR3 protein: CASRPGFSSYEQYF
CDR3 DNA: TGTGCCAGTCGGCCAGGGTTTAGTTCCTACGAGCAGTACTTC
D gene: NA
J gene: TRBJ2-7
V gene: TRBV25-1
clone size: NA

CDR3 protein: CASSPGTGLYGYTF
CDR3 DNA: TGTGCCAGCTCACCCGGGACAGGGCTCTATGGCTACACCTTC
D gene: TRBD1
J gene: TRBJ1-2
V gene: TRBV18
clone size: NA

CDR3 protein: CASRKNGMNYGYTF
CDR3 DNA: TGTGCCAGCAGGAAAAACGGGATGAACTATGGCTACACCTTC
D gene: NA
J gene: TRBJ1-2
V gene: TRBV6-5
clone size: NA

CDR3 protein: CASSAMGGGYTF
CDR3 DNA: TGTGCCAGCAGTGCTATGGGCGGGGGCTACACCTTC
D gene: NA
J gene: TRBJ1-2
V gene: TRBV9
clone size: NA

CDR3 protein: CASSPGIFYGYTF
CDR3 DNA: TGTGCCAGTAGTCCAGGGATTTTCTATGGCTACACCTTC
D gene: NA
J gene: TRBJ1-2
V gene: TRBV19
clone size: NA

CDR3 protein: CASSLGPGTGDSNQPQHF
CDR3 DNA: TGCGCCAGCAGCTTGGGACCCGGGACAGGGGATAGCAATCAGCCCCAGCATTTT
D gene: TRBD1
J gene: TRBJ1-5
V gene: TRBV5-1
clone size: NA

CDR3 protein: CSASRGLAGADTDTQYF
CDR3 DNA: TGCAGTGCTAGTAGGGGACTAGCGGGGGCCGACACAGATACGCAGTATTTT
D gene: TRBD2
J gene: TRBJ2-3
V gene: TRBV20-1
clone size: once

CDR3 protein: CAWTSGAGALGNTIYF
CDR3 DNA: TGTGCCTGGACTTCAGGGGCCGGGGCTCTGGGAAACACCATATATTTT
D gene: NA
J gene: TRBJ1-3
V gene: TRBV30
clone size: NA

CDR3 protein: CSVEDLQGHYGYTF
CDR3 DNA: TGCAGCGTTGAAGACCTACAGGGCCACTATGGCTACACCTTC
D gene: NA
J gene: TRBJ1-2
V gene: TRBV29-1
clone size: NA

CDR3 protein: CASSTIQGAFGYTF
CDR3 DNA: TGTGCCAGCAGCACAATACAGGGGGCGTTTGGCTACACCTTC
D gene: TRBD1
J gene: TRBJ1-2
V gene: TRBV11-2
clone size: NA

CDR3 protein: CASTLLAGGNNEQFF
CDR3 DNA: TGTGCCAGTACCCTACTAGCGGGGGGGAACAATGAGCAGTTCTTC
D gene: TRBD2
J gene: TRBJ2-1
V gene: TRBV19
clone size: NA

CDR3 protein: CASSPSGGGRVDTQYF
CDR3 DNA: TGTGCCAGCAGCCCCTCGGGCGGGGGGCGGGTAGATACGCAGTATTTT
D gene: TRBD2
J gene: TRBJ2-3
V gene: TRBV3-1/TRBV3-2
clone size: NA

CDR3 protein: CASSSPQTANYGYTF
CDR3 DNA: TGTGCCAGCAGCTCGCCCCAGACAGCAAACTATGGCTACACCTTC
D gene: NA
J gene: TRBJ1-2
V gene: TRBV11-2
clone size: NA

CDR3 protein: CASSKSSRLQGDTQYF
CDR3 DNA: TGTGCCAGTAGTAAGTCTTCCAGACTCCAAGGAGATACGCAGTATTTT
D gene: NA
J gene: TRBJ2-3
V gene: TRBV19
clone size: NA

CDR3 protein: CASSQYISYGYTF
CDR3 DNA: TGTGCCAGCAGCCAATACATCAGTTATGGCTACACCTTC
D gene: NA
J gene: TRBJ1-2
V gene: TRBV7-8
clone size: NA

CDR3 protein: CASNLHPDRNYGYTF
CDR3 DNA: TGTGCCAGCAACCTTCACCCGGACAGAAACTATGGCTACACCTTC
D gene: NA
J gene: TRBJ1-2
V gene: TRBV3-1/TRBV3-2
clone size: NA

CDR3 protein: CAISEMGGGATDTQYF
CDR3 DNA: TGTGCCATCAGTGAGATGGGCGGGGGGGCAACCGATACGCAGTATTTT
D gene: TRBD2
J gene: TRBJ2-3
V gene: TRBV10-3
clone size: NA

CDR3 protein: CASQVQNRGELFF
CDR3 DNA: TGTGCCAGCCAAGTCCAAAATCGGGGGGAGCTGTTTTTT
D gene: NA
J gene: TRBJ2-2
V gene: TRBV9
clone size: once

CDR3 protein: CASSLVGNTQYF
CDR3 DNA: TGTGCCAGCAGCTTAGTCGGGAATACGCAGTATTTT
D gene: NA
J gene: TRBJ2-3
V gene: TRBV7-9
clone size: once

CDR3 protein: CASSQDLVGRGLYGYTF
CDR3 DNA: TGTGCCAGCAGCCAAGACCTCGTGGGAAGGGGTCTCTATGGCTACACCTTC
D gene: NA
J gene: TRBJ1-2
V gene: TRBV4-2
clone size: NA

CDR3 protein: CASSRTGLNNEQFF
CDR3 DNA: TGTGCCAGCAGCCGGACAGGATTAAACAATGAGCAGTTCTTC
D gene: TRBD1
J gene: TRBJ2-1
V gene: TRBV6-5
clone size: few

CDR3 protein: CASSLWHGETQYF
CDR3 DNA: TGTGCCAGCAGTTTATGGCACGGGGAGACCCAGTACTTC
D gene: NA
J gene: TRBJ2-5
V gene: TRBV28
clone size: NA